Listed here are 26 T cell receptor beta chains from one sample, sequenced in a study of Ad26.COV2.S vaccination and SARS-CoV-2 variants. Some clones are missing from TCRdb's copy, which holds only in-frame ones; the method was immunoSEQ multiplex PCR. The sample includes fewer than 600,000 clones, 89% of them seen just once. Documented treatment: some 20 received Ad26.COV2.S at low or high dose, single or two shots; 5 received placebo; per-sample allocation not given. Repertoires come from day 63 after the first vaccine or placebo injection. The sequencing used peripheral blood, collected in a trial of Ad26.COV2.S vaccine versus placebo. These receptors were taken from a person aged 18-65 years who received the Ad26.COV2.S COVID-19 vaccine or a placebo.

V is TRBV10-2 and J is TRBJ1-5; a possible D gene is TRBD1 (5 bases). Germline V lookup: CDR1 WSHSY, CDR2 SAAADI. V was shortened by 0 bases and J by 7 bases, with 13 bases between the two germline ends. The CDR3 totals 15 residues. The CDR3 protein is CASSESGTGGQPQHF. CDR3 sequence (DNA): TGCGCCAGCAGTGAGTCGGGGACGGGGGGGCAGCCCCAGCATTTT.

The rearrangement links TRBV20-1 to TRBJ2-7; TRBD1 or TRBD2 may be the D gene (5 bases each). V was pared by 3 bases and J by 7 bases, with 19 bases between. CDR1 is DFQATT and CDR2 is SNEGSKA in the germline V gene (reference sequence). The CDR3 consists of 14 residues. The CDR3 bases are TGCAGTGCTAGTCCGGGACGGGACCTAGGGGAGCAGTACTTC. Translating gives CSASPGRDLGEQYF.

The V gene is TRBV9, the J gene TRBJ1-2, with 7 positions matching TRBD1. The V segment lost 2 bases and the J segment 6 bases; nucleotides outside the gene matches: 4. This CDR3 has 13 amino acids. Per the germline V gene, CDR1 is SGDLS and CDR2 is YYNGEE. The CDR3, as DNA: TGTGCCAGCAGCGTTACAGGGGCCGATGGCTACACCTTC. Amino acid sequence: CASSVTGADGYTF.

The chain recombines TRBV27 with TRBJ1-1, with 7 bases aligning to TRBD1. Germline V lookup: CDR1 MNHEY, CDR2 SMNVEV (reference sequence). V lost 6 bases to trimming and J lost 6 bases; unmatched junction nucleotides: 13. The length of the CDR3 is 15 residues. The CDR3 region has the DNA TGTGCCAGCAGCCGGACAGGTCTTAAAGTGGCTGAAGCTTTCTTT. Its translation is CASSRTGLKVAEAFF.

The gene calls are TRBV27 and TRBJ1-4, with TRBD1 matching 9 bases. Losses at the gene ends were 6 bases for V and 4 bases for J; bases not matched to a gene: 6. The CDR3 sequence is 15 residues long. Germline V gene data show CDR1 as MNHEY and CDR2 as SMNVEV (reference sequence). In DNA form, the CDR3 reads TGTGCCAGCAGCTCGACAGGGGGGTATAATGAAAAACTGTTTTTT. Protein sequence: CASSSTGGYNEKLFF.

Here the CDR3 DNA reads TGTGCCAGCAACAGGGGACTCTACGAGCAGTACTTC. Translated: CASNRGLYEQYF. The chain recombines TRBV2 with TRBJ2-7; maybe TRBD1 (7 bases). The CDR3 has 12 amino acids. Germline V gene sequence: CDR1 SNHLY, CDR2 FYNNEI. V was clipped by 7 bases and J by 3 bases, with 10 bases between them.

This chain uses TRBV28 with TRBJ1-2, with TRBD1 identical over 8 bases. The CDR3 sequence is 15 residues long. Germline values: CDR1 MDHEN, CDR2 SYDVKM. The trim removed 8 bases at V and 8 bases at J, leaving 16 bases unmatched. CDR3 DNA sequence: TGTGCCAGCGAAACAGGGGGTCGGTTGGCCTCAGGCTACACCTTC. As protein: CASETGGRLASGYTF.

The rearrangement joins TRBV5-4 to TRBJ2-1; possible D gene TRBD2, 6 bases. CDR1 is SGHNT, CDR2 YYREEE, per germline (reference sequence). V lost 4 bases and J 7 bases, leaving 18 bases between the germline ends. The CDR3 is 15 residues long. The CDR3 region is CASSPIADLRNEQFF. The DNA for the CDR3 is TGTGCCAGCAGCCCGATAGCGGATCTTCGGAATGAGCAGTTCTTC.

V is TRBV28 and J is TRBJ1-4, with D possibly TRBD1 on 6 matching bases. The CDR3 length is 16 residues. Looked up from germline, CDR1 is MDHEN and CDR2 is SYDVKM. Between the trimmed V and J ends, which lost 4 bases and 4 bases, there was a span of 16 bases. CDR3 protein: CASSSVTGTYNEKLFF. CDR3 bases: TGTGCCAGCAGTTCTGTAACAGGGACGTATAATGAAAAACTGTTTTTT.

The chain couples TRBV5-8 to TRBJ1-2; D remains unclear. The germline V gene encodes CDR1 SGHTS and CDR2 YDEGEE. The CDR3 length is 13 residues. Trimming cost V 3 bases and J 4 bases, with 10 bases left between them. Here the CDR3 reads CASSSDAIYGYTF. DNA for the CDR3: TGTGCCAGCAGCTCCGACGCGATCTATGGCTACACCTTC.

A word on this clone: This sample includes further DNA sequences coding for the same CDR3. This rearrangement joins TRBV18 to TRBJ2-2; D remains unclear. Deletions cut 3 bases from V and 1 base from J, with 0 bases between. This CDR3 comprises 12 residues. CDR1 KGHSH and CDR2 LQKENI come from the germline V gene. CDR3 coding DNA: TGTGCCAGCTCACCGAACACCGGGGAGCTGTTTTTT. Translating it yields CASSPNTGELFF.

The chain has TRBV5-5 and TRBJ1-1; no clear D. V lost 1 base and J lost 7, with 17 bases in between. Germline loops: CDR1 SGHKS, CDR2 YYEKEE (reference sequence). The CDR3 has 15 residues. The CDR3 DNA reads TGTGCCAGCAGCTTGAGGGAAGTACTAGGGAGTGAAGCTTTCTTT. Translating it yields CASSLREVLGSEAFF.

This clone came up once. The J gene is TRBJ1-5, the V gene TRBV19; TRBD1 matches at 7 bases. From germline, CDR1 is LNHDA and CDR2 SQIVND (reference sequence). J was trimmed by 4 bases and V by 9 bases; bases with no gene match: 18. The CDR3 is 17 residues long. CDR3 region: CASRTGMGRGKNQPQHF. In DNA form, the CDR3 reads TGTGCCAGCAGGACAGGAATGGGCAGGGGAAAAAATCAGCCCCAGCATTTT.

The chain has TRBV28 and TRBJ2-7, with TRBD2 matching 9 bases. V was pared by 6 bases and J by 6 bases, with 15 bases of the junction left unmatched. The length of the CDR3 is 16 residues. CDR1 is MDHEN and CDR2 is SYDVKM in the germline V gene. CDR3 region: CASSSRTSGPALEQYF. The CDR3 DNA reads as TGTGCCAGCAGCTCACGAACTAGCGGGCCGGCGCTCGAGCAGTACTTC. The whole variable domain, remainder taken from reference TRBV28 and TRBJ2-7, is DVKVTQSSRYLVKRTGEKVFLECVQDMDHENMFWYRQDPGLGLRLIYFSYDVKMKEKGDIPEGYSVSREKKERFSLILESASTNQTSMYLCASSSRTSGPALEQYFGPGTRLTVT.

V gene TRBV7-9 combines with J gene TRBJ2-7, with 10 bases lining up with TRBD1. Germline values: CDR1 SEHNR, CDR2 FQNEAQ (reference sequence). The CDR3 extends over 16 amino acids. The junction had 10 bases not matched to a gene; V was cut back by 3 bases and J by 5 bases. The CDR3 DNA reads TGTGCCAGCAGCTTCAAAACCGGGACAGGGGACAACGAGCAGTACTTC. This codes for CASSFKTGTGDNEQYF.

The CDR3 here is CASRAGTLYGYTF. The CDR3 DNA reads TGTGCCAGCAGAGCCGGGACACTTTATGGCTACACCTTC. The J gene is TRBJ1-2, the V gene TRBV28; D may be TRBD1 (6 bases). CDR1 MDHEN and CDR2 SYDVKM come from the germline V gene. The CDR3 consists of 13 residues. V was cut by 6 bases and J by 5 bases, with 13 bases left in between.

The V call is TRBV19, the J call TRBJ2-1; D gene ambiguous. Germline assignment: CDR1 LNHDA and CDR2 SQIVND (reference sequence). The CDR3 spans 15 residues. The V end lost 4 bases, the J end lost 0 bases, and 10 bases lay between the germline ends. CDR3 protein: CASSREVSSYNEQFF. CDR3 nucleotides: TGTGCCAGTAGTAGAGAAGTTAGCTCCTACAATGAGCAGTTCTTC.

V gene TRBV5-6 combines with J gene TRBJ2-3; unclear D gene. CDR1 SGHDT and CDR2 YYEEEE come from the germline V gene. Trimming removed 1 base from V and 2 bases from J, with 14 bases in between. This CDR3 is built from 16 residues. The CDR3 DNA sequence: TGTGCCAGCAGCTTGAGGTTGTTGCGGCACACAGATACGCAGTATTTT. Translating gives CASSLRLLRHTDTQYF.

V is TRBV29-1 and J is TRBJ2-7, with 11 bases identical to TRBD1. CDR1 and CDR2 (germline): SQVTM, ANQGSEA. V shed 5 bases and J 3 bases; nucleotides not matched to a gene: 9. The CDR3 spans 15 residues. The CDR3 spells CSVQSPGQGGYEQYF. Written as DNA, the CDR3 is TGCAGCGTTCAATCCCCGGGACAGGGGGGCTACGAGCAGTACTTC.

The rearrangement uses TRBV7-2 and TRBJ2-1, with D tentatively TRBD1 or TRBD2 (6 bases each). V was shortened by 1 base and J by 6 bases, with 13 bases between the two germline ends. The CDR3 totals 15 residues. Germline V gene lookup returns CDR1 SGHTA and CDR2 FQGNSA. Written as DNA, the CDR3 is TGTGCCAGCAGCTTAGGGCCGGGGGCGGTCAATGAGCAGTTCTTC. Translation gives CASSLGPGAVNEQFF.

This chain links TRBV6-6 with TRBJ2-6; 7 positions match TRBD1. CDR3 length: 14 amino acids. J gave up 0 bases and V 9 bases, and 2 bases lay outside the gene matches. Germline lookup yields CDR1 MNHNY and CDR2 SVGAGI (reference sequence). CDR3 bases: TGTGCCAGTGGACAGGCCTCTGGGGCCAACGTCCTGACTTTC. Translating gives CASGQASGANVLTF.

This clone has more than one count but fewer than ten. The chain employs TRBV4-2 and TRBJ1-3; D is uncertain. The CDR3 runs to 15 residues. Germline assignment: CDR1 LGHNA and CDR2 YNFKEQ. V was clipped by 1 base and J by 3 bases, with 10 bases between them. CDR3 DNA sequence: TGTGCCAGCAGCCAAGGGATAGGGATTGGAAACACCATATATTTT. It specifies CASSQGIGIGNTIYF.

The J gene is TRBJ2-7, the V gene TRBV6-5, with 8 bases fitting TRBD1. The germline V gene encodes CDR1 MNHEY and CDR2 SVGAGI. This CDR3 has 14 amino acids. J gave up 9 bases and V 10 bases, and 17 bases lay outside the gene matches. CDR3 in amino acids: CATSRDRPTSVQYF. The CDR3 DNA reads TGTGCCACTTCCCGGGACAGGCCCACATCGGTGCAGTACTTC.

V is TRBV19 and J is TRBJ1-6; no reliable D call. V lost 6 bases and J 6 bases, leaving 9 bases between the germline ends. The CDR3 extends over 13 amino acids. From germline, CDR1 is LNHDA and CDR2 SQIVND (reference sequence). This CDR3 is CASSRSSNSPLHF. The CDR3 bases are TGTGCCAGTAGCCGATCGAGTAATTCACCCCTCCACTTT.

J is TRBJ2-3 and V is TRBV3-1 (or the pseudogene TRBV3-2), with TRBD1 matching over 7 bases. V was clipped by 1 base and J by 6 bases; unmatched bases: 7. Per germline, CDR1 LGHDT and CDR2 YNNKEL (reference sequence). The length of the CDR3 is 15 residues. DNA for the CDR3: TGTGCCAGCAGCCAAGTTGGGACAGCCATCGATACGCAGTATTTT. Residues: CASSQVGTAIDTQYF.

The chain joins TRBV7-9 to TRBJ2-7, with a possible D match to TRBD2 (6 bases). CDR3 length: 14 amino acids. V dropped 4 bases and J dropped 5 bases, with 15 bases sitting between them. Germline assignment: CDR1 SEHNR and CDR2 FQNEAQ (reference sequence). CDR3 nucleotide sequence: TGTGCCAGCAGCTATAATGGAGGGTTCGACGAGCAGTACTTC. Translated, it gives CASSYNGGFDEQYF.